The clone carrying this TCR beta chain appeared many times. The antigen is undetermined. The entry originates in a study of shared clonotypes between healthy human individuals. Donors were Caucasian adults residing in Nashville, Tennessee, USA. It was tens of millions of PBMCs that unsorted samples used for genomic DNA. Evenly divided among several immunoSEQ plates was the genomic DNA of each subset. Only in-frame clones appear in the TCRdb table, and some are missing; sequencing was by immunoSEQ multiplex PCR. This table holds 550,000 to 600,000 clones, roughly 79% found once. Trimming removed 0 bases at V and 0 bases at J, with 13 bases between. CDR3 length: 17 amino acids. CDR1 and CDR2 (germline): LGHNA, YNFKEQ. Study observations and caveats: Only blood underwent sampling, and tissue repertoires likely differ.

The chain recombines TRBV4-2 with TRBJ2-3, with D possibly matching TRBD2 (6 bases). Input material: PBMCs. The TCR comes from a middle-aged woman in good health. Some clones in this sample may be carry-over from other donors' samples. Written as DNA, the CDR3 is TGTGCCAGCAGCCAAGAGGGGATAGCGGATAGCACAGATACGCAGTATTTT. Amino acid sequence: CASSQEGIADSTDTQYF.